The 29 T cell receptor beta chains reported below all come from one sample, sequenced in a study of T-cell memory formation after mild COVID-19. TCRdb reprocessed the 5' RACE reads with MiXCR, giving one entry per CDR3 protein. The table includes about 150,000 distinct CDR3 sequences, 14% detected once. The sequenced material came from PBMCs or a T cell subset sorted from them (not recorded which). The origin of the receptors is an adult woman who had mild COVID-19 (a few samples of this study predate the infection). Cell type and time point are not known.

The chain recombines TRBV7-9 with TRBJ2-1; 15 positions agree with TRBD2. The CDR3 runs to 17 residues. The junction had 10 bases not matched to a gene; V was cut back by 5 bases and J by 8 bases. Germline V gene sequence: CDR1 SEHNR, CDR2 FQNEAQ (reference sequence). The CDR3 region is CASSIRTSGRAMYEQFF. The DNA of the CDR3 is TGTGCCAGCAGCATACGGACTAGCGGGAGGGCCATGTATGAGCAGTTCTTC.

The chain links TRBV7-8 to TRBJ2-2; 7 nucleotides line up with TRBD1. CDR3 size: 15 residues. Germline V gene data show CDR1 as SGHVS and CDR2 as FQNEAQ. V lost 4 bases and J lost 5; bases outside the gene matches: 7. This CDR3 reads CASSSDRVWTGELFF. For the CDR3, the DNA is TGTGCCAGCAGCTCCGACAGGGTTTGGACCGGGGAGCTGTTTTTT.

This CDR3 reads CASSEGNSYGYTF. For the CDR3, the DNA is TGTGCCAGCAGTGAGGGGAATTCCTATGGCTACACCTTC. The chain has TRBV2 and TRBJ1-2; D is uncertain. V lost 3 bases and J lost 4, with 9 bases in between. Germline CDR1 reads SNHLY; CDR2 reads FYNNEI. The CDR3 runs to 13 residues.

This clonotype was seen a handful of times. The chain links TRBV24-1 to TRBJ2-3; D gene ambiguous. Germline V lookup: CDR1 KGHDR, CDR2 SFDVKD. The CDR3 is made up of 14 amino acids. The V end lost 0 bases, the J end lost 3 bases, and 6 bases lay between the germline ends. The CDR3 bases are TGTGCCACCAGTGATTTGGGGTCGACAGATACGCAGTATTTT. Translation gives CATSDLGSTDTQYF.

This clonotype was recorded at least ten times. The rearrangement links TRBV5-1 to TRBJ2-1; D is perhaps TRBD1 or TRBD2 (5 bases each). The CDR3 contains 17 residues. Per germline, CDR1 SGHRS and CDR2 YFSETQ. Deletions cut 3 bases from V and 7 bases from J, with 23 bases between. CDR3 in amino acids: CASSSPPGTDASNEQFF. In DNA, the CDR3 is TGCGCCAGCAGCTCACCGCCCGGGACCGACGCCTCTAATGAGCAGTTCTTC.

The J gene is TRBJ1-2, the V gene TRBV4-1; D remains ambiguous. This CDR3 has 16 residues. V was pared by 0 bases and J by 3 bases, with 14 bases between. Germline lookup yields CDR1 MGHRA and CDR2 YSYEKL. The chain's CDR3 is CASSQDTAWTDYGYTF. DNA of the CDR3: TGCGCCAGCAGCCAAGATACGGCGTGGACGGACTATGGCTACACCTTC.

This clonotype was seen a handful of times. The chain couples TRBV6-6 to TRBJ1-4; perhaps TRBD1 as D (5 bases). Trimming shortened V by 1 base and J by 7 bases, and 19 bases separated the two germline ends. This CDR3 spans 17 amino acids. Germline CDR1 reads MNHNY; CDR2 reads SVGAGI (reference sequence). CDR3 in DNA: TGTGCCAGCAGTTACTTCCCTTCCGGGACGGGGCGTGAAAAACTGTTTTTT. As protein: CASSYFPSGTGREKLFF.

This clonotype was observed a few times. CDR3 bases: TGTGCCAGCAGTTATGACAAGCACAATGAGCAGTTCTTC. Translation: CASSYDKHNEQFF. The J gene is TRBJ2-1, the V gene TRBV27; no reliable D call. Germline V gene lookup returns CDR1 MNHEY and CDR2 SMNVEV (reference sequence). CDR3 length equals 13 residues. Trimming removed 4 bases at V and 5 bases at J, with 9 bases between.

In DNA form, the CDR3 reads TGTGCCAGCAGGATCGGACTAGCGGGAGCCCAAGAGACCCAGTACTTC. The encoded protein is CASRIGLAGAQETQYF. This chain joins TRBV7-9 and TRBJ2-5, with 13 bases fitting TRBD2. V was clipped by 6 bases and J by 1 base; unmatched bases: 5. Germline assignment: CDR1 SEHNR and CDR2 FQNEAQ (reference sequence). This CDR3 is built from 16 residues.

The rearrangement uses TRBV11-2 and TRBJ2-1, with 7 bases fitting TRBD2. The ends lost 6 bases at V and 4 bases at J; junction bases unmatched: 12. The CDR3 is 16 amino acids. The germline gives CDR1 SGHAT, CDR2 FQNNGV. The CDR3 region has the DNA TGTGCCAGCAGGCTTCTAGCGGTGGGGCGTTACAATGAGCAGTTCTTC. Translated: CASRLLAVGRYNEQFF.

This chain uses TRBV7-6 with TRBJ1-3; D is undetermined. Deletions cut 3 bases from V and 0 bases from J, with 15 bases between. The CDR3 is made up of 17 amino acids. The germline CDR1 and CDR2 sequences are SGHVS and FNYEAQ. The CDR3 reads CASSFDRTAGSGNTIYF. CDR3 bases: TGTGCCAGCAGCTTCGACCGGACTGCCGGCTCTGGAAACACCATATATTTT.

This sequence joins TRBV29-1 and TRBJ2-1; weak D call: TRBD1 (5 bases). V lost 3 bases and J lost 5, with 17 bases in between. Germline CDR1 is SQVTM and CDR2 is ANQGSEA. This CDR3 has 15 amino acids. In nucleotides, the CDR3 is TGCAGCGTTGAGGGGCCACTCTATGGAGACAATGAGCAGTTCTTC. Protein product: CSVEGPLYGDNEQFF.

J is TRBJ1-1 and V is TRBV12-3 or TRBV12-4; 12 positions agree with TRBD1. CDR3 size: 14 residues. V was pared by 6 bases and J by 4 bases, with 3 bases of the junction left unmatched. The CDR3 loop is CASRGQGAGTEAFF. Written as DNA, the CDR3 is TGTGCCAGCAGGGGACAGGGGGCGGGCACTGAAGCTTTCTTT.

This chain joins TRBV29-1 and TRBJ1-1; no clear D gene. CDR1 is SQVTM and CDR2 is ANQGSEA in the germline V gene. Trimming removed 3 bases at V and 5 bases at J, with 13 bases between. This CDR3 has 13 amino acids. The CDR3 coding sequence is TGCAGCGTTGACCCCCACGGAGCGACTGAAGCTTTCTTT. This sequence encodes CSVDPHGATEAFF.

In this sample, this clonotype turned up a few times. The chain combines TRBV7-2 with TRBJ1-3, with 8 positions matching TRBD1. V dropped 5 bases and J dropped 4; count of bases not matched to a gene: 10. The germline gives CDR1 SGHTA, CDR2 FQGNSA. The CDR3 has 16 amino acids. CDR3 sequence reads: CASSATGGGRGNTIYF. The DNA of the CDR3 is TGTGCCAGCAGCGCTACAGGGGGTGGCAGAGGAAACACCATATATTTT.

This clonotype was observed a few times. The chain links TRBV6-5 to TRBJ2-1, with a weak D call TRBD2 (6 bases). The CDR3 length is 15 residues. Germline assignment: CDR1 MNHEY and CDR2 SVGAGI. V was pared by 7 bases and J by 0 bases, with 13 bases between. This CDR3 reads CASTSIADSYNEQFF. CDR3 nucleotides: TGTGCCAGCACCTCCATAGCGGACTCCTACAATGAGCAGTTCTTC.

V is TRBV18 and J is TRBJ2-7, with TRBD1 as a possible D gene (6 bases). Per the germline V gene, CDR1 is KGHSH and CDR2 is LQKENI. This CDR3 comprises 14 residues. Trimming left V 0 bases short and J 2 bases short, with 8 bases between. The DNA for the CDR3 is TGTGCCAGCTCACCACCGACAGGAACCTACGAGCAGTACTTC. Encoded protein: CASSPPTGTYEQYF.

This clonotype was seen only a few times. This chain uses TRBV12-3 or TRBV12-4 with TRBJ1-1; D is unclear. Trimming removed 7 bases from V and 7 bases from J, with 10 bases in between. The CDR3 contains 11 residues. CDR3: CASNFRDEAFF. The CDR3 nucleotides read TGTGCCAGCAACTTTAGGGATGAAGCTTTCTTT.

This clonotype was recorded a few times. The chain combines TRBV7-9 with TRBJ2-1; TRBD2 agrees at 9 bases. The J segment lost 8 bases and the V segment lost 5 bases, leaving 10 bases of the junction unmatched. This CDR3 spans 15 amino acids. Germline V gene data show CDR1 as SEHNR and CDR2 as FQNEAQ (reference sequence). The CDR3 here is CASSPSGVRSDEQFF. The CDR3 DNA reads TGTGCCAGCAGCCCTAGCGGGGTAAGGAGCGATGAGCAGTTCTTC.

This clonotype appeared a few times. CDR3 sequence: CASRGEQETQYF. CDR3 coding DNA: TGTGCCAGCAGGGGAGAACAAGAGACCCAGTACTTC. V is TRBV3-1 and J is TRBJ2-5; tentative D call: TRBD2 (5 bases). The CDR3 consists of 12 residues. The V gene lost 6 bases and the J gene lost 2 bases, with 7 bases spanning the gap. In germline, CDR1 is LGHDT, CDR2 YNNKEL (reference sequence).

This clonotype has a handful of counts. The chain links TRBV20-1 to TRBJ1-2; D may be TRBD1 (5 bases). Trimming took 3 bases from V and 4 from J, leaving 12 bases between them. Germline assignment: CDR1 DFQATT and CDR2 SNEGSKA (reference sequence). The CDR3 is 13 amino acids. Here the CDR3 reads CSASQAGTYGYTF. The CDR3 region has the DNA TGCAGTGCTAGTCAGGCAGGGACCTATGGCTACACCTTC.

Only a few counts were recorded for this clonotype. The V gene is TRBV20-1, the J gene TRBJ2-3, with D perhaps being TRBD1 or TRBD2 (5 bases each). CDR3 length equals 15 residues. The V gene lost 6 bases and the J gene lost 1 base, with 17 bases spanning the gap. CDR1 DFQATT and CDR2 SNEGSKA come from the germline V gene (reference sequence). This CDR3 is CSANKGRYRTDTQYF. The CDR3 DNA follows: TGCAGTGCGAACAAGGGACGGTACCGCACAGATACGCAGTATTTT.

This clonotype has more than one count but fewer than ten. The chain couples TRBV3-1 to TRBJ2-7, with a tentative D call TRBD2 (5 bases). The CDR3 covers 12 residues. The V gene's germline CDR1 is LGHDT and CDR2 YNNKEL (reference sequence). V lost 1 base to trimming and J lost 11 bases, with 12 bases between them. CDR3 DNA sequence: TGTGCCAGCAGCCAAGCGGAACTAGTTAAGTACTTC. Protein: CASSQAELVKYF.

This clonotype has a handful of counts. The chain is built from TRBV20-1 and TRBJ2-1; TRBD2 matches 11 bases. V trimming: 0 bases; J trimming: 0 bases; junction bases outside the gene matches: 13. The CDR3 consists of 20 residues. CDR1 is DFQATT, CDR2 SNEGSKA, per germline (reference sequence). The CDR3 spells CSARDASGRTQSFSYNEQFF. CDR3 nucleotide sequence: TGCAGTGCTAGAGACGCTAGCGGGAGGACCCAGAGCTTCTCCTACAATGAGCAGTTCTTC.

This rearrangement joins TRBV15 to TRBJ2-7; D gene unclear. This CDR3 has 13 residues. CDR1 is LNHNV and CDR2 is YYDKDF in the germline V gene (reference sequence). V lost 1 base and J lost 0, with 4 bases in between. The DNA of the CDR3 is TGTGCCACCAGCAGAGTATCCTCCTACGAGCAGTACTTC. This gives the protein CATSRVSSYEQYF.

This chain links TRBV5-1 with TRBJ2-1; possibly TRBD2 for D (6 bases). With 2 bases removed from V and 5 bases from J, the gap between germline ends came to 14 bases. CDR1 and CDR2 (germline): SGHRS, YFSETQ. This CDR3 has 15 residues. CDR3 amino acids: CASSLRLGQNNEQFF. As DNA, the CDR3 is TGCGCCAGCAGCTTACGACTAGGACAAAACAATGAGCAGTTCTTC.

The CDR3: CASSSPGQGDYEQYF. CDR3 nucleotides: TGCGCCAGCAGCTCACCGGGACAGGGGGACTACGAGCAGTACTTC. This chain joins TRBV5-1 and TRBJ2-7; 11 nucleotides agree with TRBD1. The CDR3 extends over 15 amino acids. Germline V lookup: CDR1 SGHRS, CDR2 YFSETQ. The V gene end was trimmed by 3 bases and the J gene end by 3 bases; junction bases not matched to a gene: 5.

The chain has TRBV2 and TRBJ2-1; D gene ambiguous. Germline V gene sequence: CDR1 SNHLY, CDR2 FYNNEI. This CDR3 comprises 15 residues. The V and J ends lost 8 bases and 0 bases respectively, with 14 bases between them. The chain's CDR3 is CASLSMGISYNEQFF. As DNA, the CDR3 is TGTGCCAGCCTCAGCATGGGGATCTCCTACAATGAGCAGTTCTTC.

The chain employs TRBV6-4 and TRBJ2-1; D is undetermined. Germline-derived CDR1 and CDR2 are MRHNA and SNTAGT. This CDR3 comprises 15 residues. The V end was cut by 6 bases, the J end by 0 bases, with 12 bases between. The CDR3 here is CASRSSRSSYNEQFF. As DNA, the CDR3 is TGTGCCAGCAGAAGCAGCAGGAGCTCCTACAATGAGCAGTTCTTC.